These 2 T cell receptor beta chains originate from one sample sequenced in a study of blood T cell repertoires in COVID-19. Method: immunoSEQ multiplex PCR; TCRdb's copy keeps in-frame clones and lacks some. The sample includes just under 150,000 clones, 87% of them seen just once. The specimen sequenced was peripheral blood. These receptor sequences come from a man aged 45-65 years who had recovered from COVID-19.

The rearrangement links TRBV11-3 to TRBJ2-1; D gene ambiguous. Per germline, CDR1 SGHNT and CDR2 YENEEA. The V end was cut by 2 bases, the J end by 10 bases, with 12 bases between. This CDR3 spans 13 amino acids. The CDR3 here is CASSLPVVSEQFF. As DNA, the CDR3 is TGTGCCAGCAGCTTACCAGTCGTGTCGGAGCAGTTCTTC.

This clone has more than one count but fewer than ten. This chain uses TRBV10-3 with TRBJ1-4; D is possibly TRBD1 (6 bases). Germline V CDR1 and CDR2: ENHRY, SYGVKD. Trimming left V 3 bases short and J 1 base short, with 15 bases between. The CDR3 covers 17 residues. Here the CDR3 reads CAISDQGRGGTNEKLFF. In DNA, the CDR3 is TGTGCCATCAGTGACCAGGGAAGGGGGGGAACTAATGAAAAACTGTTTTTT.